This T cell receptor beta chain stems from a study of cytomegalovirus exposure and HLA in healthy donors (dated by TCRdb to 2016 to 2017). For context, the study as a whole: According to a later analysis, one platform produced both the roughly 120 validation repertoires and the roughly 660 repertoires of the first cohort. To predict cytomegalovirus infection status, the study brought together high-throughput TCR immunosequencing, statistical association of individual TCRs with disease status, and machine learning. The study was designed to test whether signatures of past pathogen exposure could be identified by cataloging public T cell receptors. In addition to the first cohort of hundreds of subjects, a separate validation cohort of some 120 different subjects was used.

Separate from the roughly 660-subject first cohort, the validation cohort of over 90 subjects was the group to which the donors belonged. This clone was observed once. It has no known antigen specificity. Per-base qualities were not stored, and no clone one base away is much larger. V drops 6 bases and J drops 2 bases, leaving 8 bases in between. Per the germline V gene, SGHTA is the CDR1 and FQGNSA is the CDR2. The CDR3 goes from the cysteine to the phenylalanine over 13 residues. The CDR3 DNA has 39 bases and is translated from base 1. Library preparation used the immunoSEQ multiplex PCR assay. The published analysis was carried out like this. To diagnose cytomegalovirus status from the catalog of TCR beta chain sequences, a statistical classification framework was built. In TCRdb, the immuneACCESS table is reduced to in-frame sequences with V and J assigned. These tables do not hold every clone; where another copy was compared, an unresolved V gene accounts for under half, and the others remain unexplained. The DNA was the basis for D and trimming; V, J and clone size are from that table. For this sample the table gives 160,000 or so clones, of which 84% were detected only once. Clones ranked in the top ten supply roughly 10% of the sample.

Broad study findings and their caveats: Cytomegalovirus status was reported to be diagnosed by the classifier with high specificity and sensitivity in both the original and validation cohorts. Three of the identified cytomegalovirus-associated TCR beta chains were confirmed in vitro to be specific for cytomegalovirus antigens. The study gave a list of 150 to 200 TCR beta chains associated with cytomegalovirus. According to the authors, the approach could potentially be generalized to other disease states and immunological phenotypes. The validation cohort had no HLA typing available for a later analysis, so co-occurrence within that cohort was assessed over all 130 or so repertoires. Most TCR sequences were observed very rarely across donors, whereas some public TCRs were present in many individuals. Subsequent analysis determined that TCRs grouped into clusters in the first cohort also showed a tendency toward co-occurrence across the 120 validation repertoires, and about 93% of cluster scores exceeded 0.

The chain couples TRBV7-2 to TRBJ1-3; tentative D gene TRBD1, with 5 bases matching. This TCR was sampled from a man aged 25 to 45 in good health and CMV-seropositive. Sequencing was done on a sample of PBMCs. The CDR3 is CASSGQTGNTIYF. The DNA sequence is TGTGCCAGCAGTGGACAAACTGGAAACACCATATATTTT.